These 8 T cell receptor beta chains came from one sample sequenced in a study of CD8 T cells in ankylosing spondylitis. MiXCR, run by TCRdb on the 5' RACE reads, gives a single entry per CDR3 protein. This table has just over 300,000 distinct CDR3 sequences, 20% to 25% appearing once. Sample: blood, either unsorted or a sorted T cell fraction (not recorded which). The source is a female donor with ankylosing spondylitis or in good health (not recorded which).

There are a few counts of this clonotype. Written as DNA, the CDR3 is TGCGCCAGCAGCCAAGATAAAGCGCGAACATCCTACAATGAGCAGTTCTTC. Protein: CASSQDKARTSYNEQFF. The chain employs TRBV4-3 and TRBJ2-1, with D uncertain. V shed 0 bases and J shed 1 base, with 13 bases lying between them. CDR3 size: 17 residues. Germline V gives CDR1 LGHNA, CDR2 YSLEER.

The V gene is TRBV9, the J gene TRBJ1-2; D remains ambiguous. CDR3 length: 12 amino acids. CDR1 and CDR2 (germline): SGDLS, YYNGEE. Trimming took off 0 bases at V and 7 bases at J, with 7 bases between the two ends. The CDR3 sequence: CASSVGMTGYTF. The CDR3 region has the DNA TGTGCCAGCAGCGTAGGCATGACTGGCTACACCTTC.

This clonotype was recorded a few times. The chain links TRBV5-1 to TRBJ2-1; D may be TRBD1 (5 bases). Germline loops: CDR1 SGHRS, CDR2 YFSETQ. CDR3 size: 15 residues. The V and J ends lost 0 bases and 5 bases respectively, with 12 bases between them. Here the CDR3 DNA reads TGCGCCAGCAGCTTGGGGCAGGGTTCGCACAATGAGCAGTTCTTC. This sequence encodes CASSLGQGSHNEQFF.

This chain links TRBV29-1 with TRBJ2-1; 9 bases fit TRBD2. V trimming: 0 bases; J trimming: 6 bases; junction bases outside the gene matches: 6. Germline loops: CDR1 SQVTM, CDR2 ANQGSEA. This CDR3 has 15 amino acids. Here the CDR3 reads CSVEEGGRAFNEQFF. The CDR3 DNA follows: TGCAGCGTTGAAGAGGGCGGGAGGGCCTTCAATGAGCAGTTCTTC.

The rearrangement links TRBV20-1 to TRBJ1-5; D remains ambiguous. Trimming removed 2 bases from V and 3 bases from J, with 8 bases in between. CDR3 length: 13 amino acids. CDR1 is DFQATT and CDR2 is SNEGSKA in the germline V gene (reference sequence). The CDR3 DNA reads as TGCAGTGCTAGACACAGAATCAATCAGCCCCAGCATTTT. Translated: CSARHRINQPQHF.

The V and J genes are TRBV7-2 and TRBJ2-7; no reliable D call. Germline CDR1 reads SGHTA; CDR2 reads FQGNSA. The V end lost 3 bases, the J end lost 9 bases, and 15 bases lay between the germline ends. The CDR3 contains 13 residues. Written as DNA, the CDR3 is TGTGCCAGCAGCTTTCAGTCGGCTCCGCGGCAGTACTTC. It specifies CASSFQSAPRQYF.

This clonotype has more than one count but fewer than ten. V gene TRBV29-1 combines with J gene TRBJ1-5, with TRBD1 matching over 7 bases. Germline CDR1 SQVTM, CDR2 ANQGSEA. CDR3 length: 13 amino acids. The V segment lost 6 bases and the J segment 6 bases; nucleotides outside the gene matches: 8. CDR3: CSVSRGNGQPQHF. The CDR3 nucleotides are TGCAGCGTATCCAGGGGGAATGGTCAGCCCCAGCATTTT.

Ten or more counts support this clonotype. The chain carries TRBV13 and TRBJ2-7; D might be TRBD2 (6 bases). V was pared by 1 base and J by 0 bases, with 19 bases between. The CDR3 sequence is 18 residues long. Germline lookup yields CDR1 PRHDT and CDR2 FYEKMQ (reference sequence). For the CDR3, the DNA is TGTGCCAGCAGCTTAGCGACGGGGTTGGAGCGGGCCTCCTACGAGCAGTACTTC. It yields the protein CASSLATGLERASYEQYF. Combining the CDR3 with reference TRBV13 and TRBJ2-7 gives the whole variable domain AAGVIQSPRHLIKEKRETATLKCYPIPRHDTVYWYQQGPGQDPQFLISFYEKMQSDKGSIPDRFSAQQFSDYHSELNMSSLELGDSALYFCASSLATGLERASYEQYFGPGTRLTVT.